The 3 T cell receptor beta chains presented below share a single source sample, sequenced in a study of blood T cell repertoires in COVID-19. Data came from immunoSEQ multiplex PCR; TCRdb stores just in-frame clones and leaves some out. The sample has fewer than 300,000 clones, around 90% seen once. The sample consisted of PBMCs or T cells enriched from blood (not recorded which). These receptors originate from a woman younger than 45 who had recovered from COVID-19.

This clone occurred once. V and J are TRBV19 and TRBJ2-1, with 7 bases aligning to TRBD2. The CDR3 has 14 amino acids. CDR1 LNHDA and CDR2 SQIVND come from the germline V gene (reference sequence). The CDR3 spells CATTGRGKYNEQFF. CDR3 DNA sequence: TGTGCTACTACGGGGAGGGGAAAGTACAATGAGCAGTTCTTC. The whole variable domain, remainder taken from reference TRBV19 and TRBJ2-1, is DGGITQSPKYLFRKEGQNVTLSCEQNLNHDAMYWYRQDPGQGLRLIYYSQIVNDFQKGDIAEGYSVSREKKESFPLTVTSAQKNPTAFYLCATTGRGKYNEQFFGPGTRLTVL.

This chain joins TRBV18 and TRBJ2-7, with a weak D call TRBD2 (6 bases). The CDR3 has 13 amino acids. CDR1 is KGHSH and CDR2 is LQKENI in the germline V gene. Trimming left V 3 bases short and J 6 bases short, with 12 bases between. CDR3 region: CASSPTAGGEQYF. Written as DNA, the CDR3 is TGTGCCAGCTCACCGACGGCCGGGGGCGAGCAGTACTTC.

V and J are TRBV27 and TRBJ1-5; D may be TRBD1 (6 bases). V dropped 4 bases and J dropped 3 bases, with 16 bases sitting between them. Germline loops: CDR1 MNHEY, CDR2 SMNVEV (reference sequence). The CDR3 loop spans 16 amino acids. DNA of the CDR3: TGTGCCAGCAGTTCTTGGGGGCCGATGCCCAATCAGCCCCAGCATTTT. Translation gives CASSSWGPMPNQPQHF.